One sample yielded the 28 T cell receptor beta chains listed below, sequenced in a study of shared clonotypes between healthy human individuals. Profiling relied on immunoSEQ multiplex PCR, and the TCRdb table lists in-frame clones only, not all of them. The data hold a few hundred thousand clones, with 70% to 85% observed a single time. The sample consisted of PBMCs. The receptor source for this set is a woman aged 40 to 49 in good health. Some clones in this sample may be carry-over from other donors' samples.

This clone was seen more than once but under ten times. The chain carries TRBV28 and TRBJ2-2, with D perhaps TRBD2 (6 bases). V lost 4 bases, J lost 5 bases, and 20 bases lay in between. CDR3 length equals 17 residues. CDR1 and CDR2 (germline): MDHEN, SYDVKM. The CDR3 sequence: CASSSSGFGRLTGELFF. The DNA for the CDR3 is TGTGCCAGCAGTTCCTCCGGGTTCGGGAGATTGACCGGGGAGCTGTTTTTT.

The rearrangement uses TRBV19 and TRBJ2-1, with 7 nucleotides matching TRBD1. The CDR3 contains 15 residues. Germline CDR1 reads LNHDA; CDR2 reads SQIVND (reference sequence). With V trimmed by 6 bases and J by 2 bases, 7 bases remained unmatched. CDR3 DNA sequence: TGTGCCAGTAGCCTGATGGGACAGACCTACAATGAGCAGTTCTTC. Translating gives CASSLMGQTYNEQFF.

The chain couples TRBV18 to TRBJ2-6; D perhaps matches TRBD1 (6 bases). The CDR3 covers 18 residues. The germline gives CDR1 KGHSH, CDR2 LQKENI. V was cut by 2 bases and J by 4 bases, with 18 bases left in between. The CDR3 nucleotides read TGTGCCAGCTCACCAAGGGCAGGGGATCTGCGAGGGGCCAACGTCCTGACTTTC. Encoded protein: CASSPRAGDLRGANVLTF. The full variable domain, completed using reference TRBV18 and TRBJ2-6, is NAGVMQNPRHLVRRRGQEARLRCSPMKGHSHVYWYRQLPEEGLKFMVYLQKENIIDESGMPKERFSAEFPKEGPSILRIQQVVRGDSAAYFCASSPRAGDLRGANVLTFGAGSRLTVL.

J is TRBJ2-7 and V is TRBV4-3; D gene ambiguous. Between the trimmed V and J ends, which lost 0 bases and 5 bases, there was a span of 11 bases. The length of the CDR3 is 14 residues. Germline loops: CDR1 LGHNA, CDR2 YSLEER. CDR3 amino acids: CASSQDHSRDEQYF. The CDR3 coding sequence is TGCGCCAGCAGCCAAGATCATAGTCGGGACGAGCAGTACTTC.

This chain uses TRBV27 with TRBJ1-2; 9 bases are shared with TRBD1. Germline V gives CDR1 MNHEY, CDR2 SMNVEV (reference sequence). The CDR3 runs 16 residues. V lost 7 bases to trimming and J lost 7 bases; unmatched junction nucleotides: 16. CDR3 region: CASTKLLPGTGFGYTF. The CDR3 DNA is TGTGCCAGCACCAAACTGCTCCCCGGGACAGGGTTTGGCTACACCTTC.

This chain joins TRBV7-2 and TRBJ2-7; perhaps D is TRBD1 or TRBD2 (5 bases each). V lost 3 bases and J 4 bases, leaving 10 bases between the germline ends. The germline V gene encodes CDR1 SGHTA and CDR2 FQGNSA. The length of the CDR3 is 13 residues. Here the CDR3 DNA reads TGTGCCAGCAGCTTCAGGGACCGATACGAGCAGTACTTC. This sequence encodes CASSFRDRYEQYF.

The rearrangement links TRBV4-1 to TRBJ2-1; possible D gene TRBD2, 7 bases. Germline loops: CDR1 MGHRA, CDR2 YSYEKL. This CDR3 has 18 amino acids. The ends were cut back, 0 bases at V and 0 bases at J, with 15 bases in the middle. CDR3 in amino acids: CASSQEGGRAISYNEQFF. The DNA of the CDR3 is TGCGCCAGCAGCCAAGAAGGGGGGAGGGCCATCTCCTACAATGAGCAGTTCTTC.

There are a few counts of this clone. The rearrangement links TRBV10-3 to TRBJ1-1; D gene unclear. Between the trimmed V and J ends, which lost 3 bases and 1 base, there was a span of 9 bases. Germline lookup yields CDR1 ENHRY and CDR2 SYGVKD. The CDR3 is 14 amino acids. The CDR3 reads CAISDSLGNTEAFF. CDR3 sequence (DNA): TGTGCCATCAGTGATTCCCTAGGGAACACTGAAGCTTTCTTT.

This clone was detected only a few times. This sequence joins TRBV6-5 and TRBJ2-5; 11 bases match TRBD1. V was clipped by 6 bases and J by 10 bases; unmatched bases: 10. This CDR3 has 14 residues. Germline V gene data show CDR1 as MNHEY and CDR2 as SVGAGI. The CDR3 loop reads CASSLGQGAIGQYF. The CDR3 bases are TGTGCCAGCAGCCTCGGACAGGGGGCGATCGGCCAGTACTTC.

The V call is TRBV7-2, the J call TRBJ2-1; 11 bases map to TRBD2. Germline V gene lookup returns CDR1 SGHTA and CDR2 FQGNSA. The V and J ends lost 5 bases and 8 bases, in that order; junction bases with no gene match: 8. CDR3 length equals 15 residues. CDR3 in amino acids: CASSLSGRAIDEQFF. The CDR3 DNA reads TGTGCCAGCAGCCTTAGCGGGAGGGCCATAGATGAGCAGTTCTTC.

V and J are TRBV29-1 and TRBJ1-2, with 7 bases aligning to TRBD1. Per germline, CDR1 SQVTM and CDR2 ANQGSEA. The CDR3 has 14 amino acids. V dropped 5 bases and J dropped 4; count of bases not matched to a gene: 10. Here the CDR3 reads CSVQSGRGSYGYTF. CDR3 nucleotide sequence: TGCAGCGTTCAGAGTGGCAGGGGGAGCTATGGCTACACCTTC.

V gene TRBV6-5 combines with J gene TRBJ1-1; D not certain. Germline-derived CDR1 and CDR2 are MNHEY and SVGAGI. The V end was cut by 0 bases, the J end by 7 bases, with 15 bases between. The CDR3 sequence is 15 residues long. The CDR3 is CASSYSRADLDEAFF. The CDR3 DNA reads as TGTGCCAGCAGTTACTCAAGGGCGGACTTGGATGAAGCTTTCTTT.

The chain has TRBV19 and TRBJ1-2; D uncertain. Germline V gene lookup returns CDR1 LNHDA and CDR2 SQIVND (reference sequence). Between the trimmed V and J ends, which lost 5 bases and 0 bases, there was a span of 7 bases. The CDR3 length is 13 residues. In DNA form, the CDR3 reads TGTGCCAGTAGTTATAGGGCTAACTATGGCTACACCTTC. Protein: CASSYRANYGYTF.

This chain joins TRBV6-1 and TRBJ1-2; D gene uncertain. The CDR3 is made up of 13 amino acids. In germline, CDR1 is MNHNS, CDR2 SASEGT. The germline V and J ends were trimmed by 6 bases and 4 bases, with 12 bases remaining between them. The CDR3: CASRVMGFYGYTF. CDR3 DNA: TGTGCCAGCAGGGTGATGGGGTTCTATGGCTACACCTTC.

This clone appeared a few times. This chain links TRBV7-2 with TRBJ1-5; the D gene is possibly TRBD1 (5 bases). The CDR3 sequence is 16 residues long. CDR1 and CDR2 (germline): SGHTA, FQGNSA. The V gene lost 1 base and the J gene lost 4 bases, with 14 bases spanning the gap. CDR3 coding DNA: TGTGCCAGCAGCTTAGAAGGGGTGGGGGGGAATCAGCCCCAGCATTTT. It encodes CASSLEGVGGNQPQHF.

This rearrangement joins TRBV29-1 to TRBJ1-2; D might be TRBD1 (6 bases). Germline values: CDR1 SQVTM, CDR2 ANQGSEA. CDR3 size: 11 residues. Trimming took off 3 bases at V and 8 bases at J, with 10 bases between the two ends. The CDR3 here is CSVDVGGGYTF. The CDR3 coding sequence is TGCAGCGTTGATGTCGGGGGCGGCTACACCTTC.

The chain has TRBV5-6 and TRBJ1-1; no clear D gene. The V end was cut by 4 bases, the J end by 4 bases, with 14 bases between. The CDR3 loop spans 14 amino acids. CDR1 SGHDT and CDR2 YYEEEE come from the germline V gene. The CDR3 coding sequence is TGTGCCAGCAGCGGTCCGGGCAGGACCACTGAAGCTTTCTTT. Protein sequence: CASSGPGRTTEAFF.

This clone has just a few counts. This chain joins TRBV29-1 and TRBJ2-2; D is unclear. Germline V gene data show CDR1 as SQVTM and CDR2 as ANQGSEA. This CDR3 comprises 14 residues. Trimming left V 6 bases short and J 1 base short, with 12 bases between. The CDR3 DNA reads as TGCAGCGTGGCAGTGACGGGGAACACCGGGGAGCTGTTTTTT. This codes for CSVAVTGNTGELFF.

This clone was seen a few times. The V call is TRBV10-1, the J call TRBJ2-2; 9 nucleotides match TRBD1. CDR3 length: 15 residues. Germline V CDR1 and CDR2: WNHNN, SYGVQD (reference sequence). Trimming cost V 6 bases and J 4 bases; bases outside gene matches: 6. The DNA for the CDR3 is TGCGCCAGCAGGAGAGGACAGGGGAGCACCGGGGAGCTGTTTTTT. This gives the protein CASRRGQGSTGELFF.

For this clone: The junction shows a germline mismatch at one end, possibly a read error. The chain links TRBV11-3 to TRBJ2-2, with D hard to call. Germline CDR1 SGHNT, CDR2 YENEEA. This CDR3 has 13 residues. The CDR3 DNA is TGTGCCAGCAGCGTAGAGGTAGCTGGGGAGCTGTTTTTT. This gives the protein CASSVEVAGELFF.

This chain joins TRBV29-1 and TRBJ1-2, with TRBD1 as a possible D gene (6 bases). Trimming stripped 5 bases from V and 3 bases from J, with 10 bases between. The CDR3 runs 12 residues. Germline V gives CDR1 SQVTM, CDR2 ANQGSEA. Here the CDR3 DNA reads TGCAGCGTTAAGGACAGAGACTATGGCTACACCTTC. It translates to CSVKDRDYGYTF.

The V and J genes are TRBV9 and TRBJ2-3; 7 bases match TRBD2. V lost 3 bases and J lost 0; bases outside the gene matches: 7. The CDR3 has 16 residues. Germline loops: CDR1 SGDLS, CDR2 YYNGEE. The CDR3 sequence is CASSARSGASTDTQYF. The DNA of the CDR3 is TGTGCCAGCAGCGCCCGAAGCGGGGCTAGCACAGATACGCAGTATTTT.

The rearrangement links TRBV7-2 to TRBJ2-1, with 9 bases lining up with TRBD2. The J segment lost 13 bases and the V segment lost 1 base, leaving 5 bases of the junction unmatched. CDR1 is SGHTA and CDR2 is FQGNSA in the germline V gene. This CDR3 is built from 13 residues. The CDR3: CASSLDRTSVQFF. CDR3 DNA sequence: TGTGCCAGCAGCTTAGATCGGACTAGCGTTCAGTTCTTC.

V usage is TRBV28 and J usage is TRBJ1-2, with 7 bases fitting TRBD1. The ends lost 10 bases at V and 4 bases at J; junction bases unmatched: 9. This CDR3 has 13 amino acids. CDR1 and CDR2 (germline): MDHEN, SYDVKM. DNA of the CDR3: TGTGCCACAACAGGGGCTCCCCTCTATGGCTACACCTTC. The encoded protein is CATTGAPLYGYTF.

The chain couples TRBV5-4 to TRBJ2-1; D is unclear. CDR1 is SGHNT and CDR2 is YYREEE in the germline V gene (reference sequence). The CDR3 length is 14 residues. V was cut by 5 bases and J by 5 bases, with 14 bases left in between. CDR3 loop: CASSPSWRNNEQFF. The CDR3 DNA reads TGTGCCAGCAGTCCCTCCTGGCGGAACAATGAGCAGTTCTTC.

The chain is built from TRBV7-9 and TRBJ2-5, with 11 bases fitting TRBD2. J lost 4 bases, V lost 1 base, and 8 bases had no gene match. This CDR3 comprises 17 residues. Germline CDR1 SEHNR, CDR2 FQNEAQ (reference sequence). CDR3 in amino acids: CASSLVIGLAGGETQYF. The CDR3 bases are TGTGCCAGCAGCTTAGTAATTGGCCTAGCGGGAGGAGAGACCCAGTACTTC.

This clone appeared many times. This rearrangement joins TRBV7-2 to TRBJ2-3; D is uncertain. The germline V and J ends were trimmed by 0 bases and 6 bases, with 10 bases remaining between them. Germline V CDR1 and CDR2: SGHTA, FQGNSA. This CDR3 has 14 amino acids. CDR3 loop: CASSLAYHQDTQYF. The CDR3 DNA reads as TGTGCCAGCAGCTTAGCCTACCACCAGGATACGCAGTATTTT.

The chain is built from TRBV7-2 and TRBJ2-5; possible D gene TRBD2, 6 bases. The CDR3 has 15 amino acids. The germline V and J ends were trimmed by 5 bases and 8 bases, with 21 bases remaining between them. The germline gives CDR1 SGHTA, CDR2 FQGNSA. CDR3 DNA: TGTGCCAGCAGCCAAGGACAAGGTTGGCGGGAAACCCAGTACTTC. Protein: CASSQGQGWRETQYF.